Many counts were recorded for the clone carrying this T cell receptor (beta chain). Its antigen is not identified. With the read ending 3 residues before the CDR3 end, the germline J gene is used to fill in that end. The data derive from a study of T cell clonality in common variable immunodeficiency. Overall study findings and caveats: Fewer TCRbeta clones were shared among CVID subjects than controls.

Repertoires were generated with immunoSEQ multiplex PCR, while TCRdb's copy carries only in-frame clones and drops some. The sample presents 40,000 to 60,000 clones, none singletons. Trimming cost V 6 bases and J 3 bases; bases outside gene matches: 4. This CDR3 is built from 13 residues. Germline loops: CDR1 MNHEY, CDR2 SVGEGT. Material: peripheral blood mononuclear cells. The chain joins TRBV6-2 or TRBV6-3 to TRBJ1-1; TRBD1 matches at 7 bases. This TCR was sampled from a person aged 18 to 75 in good health. The sequenced part of the CDR3 DNA is TGTGCCAGCAGAAGACAGGGAGACACTGAA. Protein: CASRRQGDTE. The entire CDR3 sequence reads CASRRQGDTEAFF.